This TCR beta chain appears in the sequencing data of a study of glioma-infiltrating T cells after dendritic cell vaccination. Amplification used 60 V beta primers and 13 J beta primers. Sequencing used immunoSEQ multiplex PCR; TCRdb keeps in-frame clones, though not all of them. The profile shows around 92,000 clones, 65% to 85% of them singletons. Sample time point: after dendritic cell vaccination, including at tumor progression/relapse. No glioblastoma patient carried an isocitrate dehydrogenase mutation. The CDR3 contains 13 residues. The germline V and J ends were trimmed by 1 base and 5 bases, with 8 bases remaining between them. Germline lookup yields CDR1 MGHRA and CDR2 YSYEKL.

This chain links TRBV4-1 with TRBJ1-2; maybe TRBD1 (5 bases). The receptor's source is a human donor with glioblastoma. Here the sequenced sample was blood, taken after dendritic cell vaccination. The CDR3 bases are TGCGCCAGCAGCCAAGGGGGCTTATATGGCTACACCTTC. Amino acids: CASSQGGLYGYTF.